This is a list of T cell receptor beta chains from one sample in a study of blood T cells in healthy people across ages. TCRdb re-called the 5' RACE reads with MiXCR, one entry per CDR3 protein. The sample lists fewer than 950,000 distinct CDR3 sequences; about 53% were seen once. The sample comprised blood. These TCRs come from a man older than 75 in good health. The CDR3 runs from the conserved cysteine through the conserved F or W. The D gene is left open where the match is weak. Size values are once, few and many counts, or a class for expanded clones, and some rows have none.

j_call | d_call | v_call | clone_size | cdr3_nt | cdr3_aa
TRBJ2-3 | . | TRBV7-2 | . | TGTGCCAGCAGCCCGCGGGATAGCGGAGACCCCACAGATACGCAGTATTTT | CASSPRDSGDPTDTQYF
TRBJ1-2 | . | TRBV6-5 | . | TGTGCCAGCAGTTACTCGTCCGGCTACTACAGCTATGGCTACACCTTC | CASSYSSGYYSYGYTF
TRBJ2-4 | . | TRBV3-1 | few | TGTGCCAGCAGCCAAGAAATGTCTAGCGCCAAAAACATTCAGTACTTC | CASSQEMSSAKNIQYF
TRBJ2-5 | TRBD2 | TRBV10-2 | . | TGCGTTCTAGCGGGGGGCCTCCAAGAGACCCAGTACTTC | CVLAGGLQETQYF
TRBJ1-5 | . | TRBV5-5 | once | TGTGCCAGCAGCTTGGGGACGGACGTACGGCCCCAGCATTTT | CASSLGTDVRPQHF
TRBJ2-1 | TRBD2 | TRBV10-3 | . | TGTGCCATCACCATGGGGGGGACCCTATACAATGAGCAGTTCTTC | CAITMGGTLYNEQFF
TRBJ2-1 | TRBD2 | TRBV30 | few | TGTGCCTGGAGTAGACCGGGACTAGAGGGCAATGAGCAGTTCTTC | CAWSRPGLEGNEQFF
TRBJ1-3 | . | TRBV7-2 | . | TGTGCCAGCAGCCCTAGACAGGCCTACTCTGGAAACACCATATATTTT | CASSPRQAYSGNTIYF
TRBJ1-2 | TRBD1 | TRBV3-1 | few | TGTGCCAGCAGCGACAGGGAGGCTAGAGGCTACACCTTC | CASSDREARGYTF
TRBJ2-6 | . | TRBV20-1 | . | TGCAGTCCTTTACCGGGACTTATTTTCTCTGGGGCCAACGTCCTGACTTTC | CSPLPGLIFSGANVLTF
TRBJ2-7 | . | TRBV2 | . | TGTGCCAGCAGGGATACAGGGAACTCCTACGAGCAGTACTTC | CASRDTGNSYEQYF
TRBJ2-7 | . | TRBV12-3/TRBV12-4 | . | TGTGCCAGCGGAGCGTCTGGGTACAATGAGCAGTACTTC | CASGASGYNEQYF
TRBJ2-5 | TRBD2 | TRBV20-1 | . | TGCAGTGCAAGAATGAGCCCAGCGGGAGTGTCAGAGACCCAGTACTTC | CSARMSPAGVSETQYF
TRBJ1-1 | . | TRBV29-1 | . | TGCAGCGTTGGGCTGTGGGGCACTGAAGCTTTCTTT | CSVGLWGTEAFF
TRBJ2-4 | . | TRBV18 | . | TGTGCCAGCTCACAAAGTAGCCCGCCGGACATTCAGTACTTC | CASSQSSPPDIQYF
TRBJ2-6 | . | TRBV6-2/TRBV6-3 | few | TGTGCCAGCACCACTACTTCGGGCGGGGGCGCTGGGGCCAACGTCCTGACTTTC | CASTTTSGGGAGANVLTF